This T cell receptor (beta chain) is drawn from a study of T cell responses to AZD1222 COVID-19 vaccine listed by TCRdb under 2021. At the level of the whole study: AZD1222 recipients given second doses at about 4 weeks or at about 12 weeks were pooled, since spike-specific TCR depth and breadth were not found to differ between the two schedules. A total of 230 or so trial participants underwent TCR sequencing, of whom approximately 210 received two doses of AZD1222 and about 26 received two doses of the MenACWY control vaccine. Trial participants were enrolled by age into 18-55, 56-69 and 70-plus year subgroups, with about 150, 28 and 57 TCR-sequenced participants respectively.

This clone was found once. This clone's antigen is unknown. It has no much larger one-base neighbor in the sample; base qualities were not kept. What the study reported, not specific to this receptor: The 56-69-year group was small, and its depth increase did not reach significance, likely because of low power. Only five or six AZD1222 recipients were SARS-CoV-2 seropositive at baseline, limiting conclusions about previously exposed vaccinees. Because no samples from the day 14 peak response were available, repertoires could be characterized only after the peak T cell response. CD4 TCRs associated with the vaccine covered the entire spike protein, and the dominant responses were in regions 160-218 and 743-854. Spike-specific TCR breadth and depth rose significantly after two AZD1222 doses compared with day 0 and with MenACWY recipients. Participants were mostly white British and included more females than males, and it was suggested by the authors that clonal diversity may have been underestimated. Reportedly, almost half of the unique spike-specific TCRs recognized epitopes lying outside the regions that are mutated in the B.1.351 and B.1.1.7 variants.

What this sample's time point label stands for: baseline before first vaccination. Vaccinee samples were obtained from the UK trials COV001 and COV002, which included a single-blind randomized controlled phase 2/3 trial of AZD1222 (ChAdOx1 nCoV-19) in healthy adults. For TCRbeta chain sequencing, PBMC samples from trial participants were taken at day 0 and at day 28 after the second dose. The CDR3 regions of human TCRbeta chains were analyzed by immunosequencing. In the authors' own workflow: TCRs in the repertoires were compared against a reference library of SARS-CoV-2-specific TCRs that had been generated with the MIRA antigen-specificity platform. Breadth was defined as the fraction of unique TCRs that were SARS-CoV-2-associated. Depth was defined as the fraction of total T cells that were SARS-CoV-2-associated. Using the MIRA data, every spike-specific TCR was mapped to the spike region that the TCR reacted to and assigned to either a CD4 or a CD8 class. Log10-transformed breadth and depth values were compared by one-way ANOVA with Sidak's multiple comparisons tests. This immuneACCESS table, as held by TCRdb, lists in-frame sequences with V and J called but not all clones. Of the missing ones, under half trace to an unresolved V gene in checked studies; the others have no known cause. V and J calls and clone size are copied from that table; D and trimming were computed from the DNA. Here the sample has fewer than 150,000 clones; around 86% occur a single time. The ten largest clones represent about 7.4% of the sample.

Trimming takes 0 bases from V and 1 base from J, and the germline ends sit 9 bases apart. CDR1 is given as LNHNV and CDR2 as YYDKDF, both from the germline V gene (reference sequence). Spanning cysteine to phenylalanine, the CDR3 consists of 15 amino acids. Only CDR3 DNA is held: 45 bases, read in frame from base 1. The sample in question was peripheral blood, obtained on day 0 of AZD1222 vaccination. This clonotype was sampled from an adult in good health. Here the chain combines TRBV15 and TRBJ1-1, and the D gene may be TRBD1, 6 bases matching. CDR3 region: CATSRDGGGNTEAFF. Here is the DNA: TGTGCCACCAGCAGAGATGGAGGGGGGAACACTGAAGCTTTCTTT. Full variable domain (CDR3 extended with the reference TRBV15 and TRBJ1-1 proteins): DAMVIQNPRYQVTQFGKPVTLSCSQTLNHNVMYWYQQKSSQAPKLLFHYYDKDFNNEADTPDNFQSRRPNTSFCFLDIRSPGLGDTAMYLCATSRDGGGNTEAFFGQGTRLTVV.